This record concerns one T cell receptor (beta chain) sequence. Its antigen is still unknown. Germline V gene lookup returns CDR1 SQVTM and CDR2 ANQGSEA. The V end lost 3 bases, the J end lost 2 bases, and 7 bases lay between the germline ends. The CDR3 contains 12 residues. This sample was taken from a study of T cells after yellow fever vaccination. Study-level findings and limits: Clones that expanded after primary vaccination mostly reappeared after the booster (roughly 96% CD4, 75% to 90% CD8).

MiXCR, run by TCRdb on the 5' RACE reads, gives a single entry per CDR3 protein. The table shows around 330,000 distinct CDR3 sequences, with about 3.5% occurring only once. The specimen was PBMCs, collected on the day of the yellow fever booster vaccination. The sequence was collected from a young man who received the YFV17D yellow fever vaccine. The V and J genes are TRBV29-1 and TRBJ1-2; the D is unclear. The CDR3 sequence is CSVDNLNYGYTF. CDR3 nucleotides: TGCAGCGTTGACAACTTGAACTATGGCTACACCTTC.